This passage covers 25 T cell receptor beta chains from one sample sequenced in a study of human T cells and chemical hapten exposure. TCRdb analysed the RACE reads with MiXCR anew, one entry per CDR3 protein. The sample has 340,000 or so distinct CDR3 sequences; approximately 6.3% are singletons. Time point described: patch test 1, 2 weeks after DPC sensitization. Treatment described: therapeutic diphenylcyclopropenone sensitization with weekly scalp DPC. The source material was whole blood, sampled in connection with sensitization to the hapten diphenylcyclopropenone (DPC). The receptors come from a woman aged 18-29 years with alopecia areata. Some clones in this sample may be carry-over from other donors' samples.

In this sample, this clonotype turned up a few times. The rearrangement links TRBV11-3 to TRBJ2-2; D is undetermined. Trimming took off 1 base at V and 1 base at J, with 7 bases between the two ends. Germline CDR1 reads SGHNT; CDR2 reads YENEEA. The CDR3 has 15 residues. DNA of the CDR3: TGTGCCAGCAGCTTAGTAGGTCAGAACACCGGGGAGCTGTTTTTT. It specifies CASSLVGQNTGELFF. The full variable domain, its missing parts supplied by reference TRBV11-3 and TRBJ2-2, is EAGVVQSPRYKIIEKKQPVAFWCNPISGHNTLYWYLQNLGQGPELLIRYENEEAVDDSQLPKDRFSAERLKGVDSTLKIQPAELGDSAVYLCASSLVGQNTGELFFGEGSRLTVL.

This clonotype was picked up a small number of times. This rearrangement joins TRBV4-1 to TRBJ2-6, with D possibly TRBD2 on 6 matching bases. V shed 4 bases and J shed 0 bases, with 16 bases lying between them. Germline-derived CDR1 and CDR2 are MGHRA and YSYEKL. The CDR3 length is 18 residues. CDR3 residues: CASSPRLGGHSGANVLTF. CDR3 coding DNA: TGCGCCAGCAGCCCCCGGTTGGGAGGACACTCTGGGGCCAACGTCCTGACTTTC.

As DNA, the CDR3 is TGCGCCAGCAGCTTTTCAGGACGCAACCAAGAGACCCAGTACTTC. Translating gives CASSFSGRNQETQYF. The rearrangement joins TRBV5-1 to TRBJ2-5, with D unresolved. Germline lookup yields CDR1 SGHRS and CDR2 YFSETQ. The CDR3 has 15 amino acids. V lost 2 bases and J lost 0, with 11 bases in between.

This clonotype has more than one count but fewer than ten. The chain couples TRBV10-3 to TRBJ2-6; D remains unclear. Germline V gene data show CDR1 as ENHRY and CDR2 as SYGVKD. The CDR3 spans 17 residues. The V end lost 3 bases, the J end lost 0 bases, and 12 bases lay between the germline ends. CDR3 bases: TGTGCCATCAGTGAATATCAAAGCGTCTCTGGGGCCAACGTCCTGACTTTC. Protein sequence: CAISEYQSVSGANVLTF.

This chain links TRBV10-3 with TRBJ1-6, with TRBD1 as a possible D gene (6 bases). The CDR3 covers 14 residues. CDR1 and CDR2 (germline): ENHRY, SYGVKD. Trimming cost V 11 bases and J 0 bases, with 11 bases left between them. CDR3 region: CAVQGSSYNSPLHF. The CDR3, as DNA: TGTGCCGTCCAGGGGAGCTCCTATAATTCACCCCTCCACTTT.

This clonotype was counted only a few times. The rearrangement links TRBV3-1 to TRBJ2-6, with D tentatively TRBD1 (6 bases). Germline CDR1 LGHDT, CDR2 YNNKEL (reference sequence). V dropped 0 bases and J dropped 0 bases, with 18 bases sitting between them. The CDR3 is made up of 20 amino acids. The CDR3 nucleotides are TGTGCCAGCAGCCAAGATGGGACATTCGACATACGCTCTGGGGCCAACGTCCTGACTTTC. This codes for CASSQDGTFDIRSGANVLTF.

This clonotype was recorded at least ten times. The chain couples TRBV7-8 to TRBJ2-1; no clear D gene. Trimming shortened V by 4 bases and J by 9 bases, and 7 bases separated the two germline ends. Germline V gene data show CDR1 as SGHVS and CDR2 as FQNEAQ. CDR3 length: 11 residues. As DNA, the CDR3 is TGTGCCAGCAGCTATCCGGGTGAGCAGTTCTTC. Translating gives CASSYPGEQFF.

This clonotype was seen many times. The chain uses TRBV7-6 and TRBJ2-5; possible D gene TRBD1, 6 bases. V lost 0 bases and J 5 bases, leaving 16 bases between the germline ends. This CDR3 is 16 amino acids long. Germline CDR1 SGHVS, CDR2 FNYEAQ. Here the CDR3 reads CASSLATGTGPETQYF. The CDR3 DNA reads as TGTGCCAGCAGCTTAGCCACCGGAACAGGGCCCGAGACCCAGTACTTC.

There are a few counts of this clonotype. V is TRBV29-1 and J is TRBJ1-2; TRBD1 is a possible D gene (5 bases). The CDR3 consists of 13 residues. Germline V CDR1 and CDR2: SQVTM, ANQGSEA. Trimming removed 2 bases from V and 5 bases from J, with 12 bases in between. DNA for the CDR3: TGCAGCGTTGAACCCCCAGGGAGTTATGGCTACACCTTC. Translating gives CSVEPPGSYGYTF.

This clonotype occurred many times. The chain carries TRBV2 and TRBJ2-1, with TRBD1 identical over 9 bases. Germline CDR1 SNHLY, CDR2 FYNNEI. The CDR3 extends over 14 amino acids. The V and J ends lost 5 bases and 9 bases, in that order; junction bases with no gene match: 8. The CDR3 region has the DNA TGTGCCAGCAGTACAGGACAGGGGATATCTGAGCAGTTCTTC. This translates into CASSTGQGISEQFF. Supplemented by reference TRBV2 and TRBJ2-1, the full variable domain reads EPEVTQTPSHQVTQMGQEVILRCVPISNHLYFYWYRQILGQKVEFLVSFYNNEISEKSEIFDDQFSVERPDGSNFTLKIRSTKLEDSAMYFCASSTGQGISEQFFGPGTRLTVL.

The V call is TRBV6-1, the J call TRBJ1-2; tentative D call: TRBD1 (5 bases). Between the trimmed V and J ends, which lost 8 bases and 4 bases, there was a span of 20 bases. CDR1 MNHNS and CDR2 SASEGT come from the germline V gene. The CDR3 spans 15 residues. CDR3 protein: CASVEGTPTSYGYTF. The DNA of the CDR3 is TGTGCCAGCGTAGAGGGGACCCCTACTTCCTATGGCTACACCTTC.

This clonotype was detected a few times. The rearrangement joins TRBV25-1 to TRBJ1-2, with unresolved D. The CDR3 loop spans 16 amino acids. Germline CDR1 is MGHDK and CDR2 is SYGVNS. The V and J ends lost 1 base and 0 bases respectively, with 12 bases between them. CDR3 coding DNA: TGTGCCAGCAGTGAATTAAGAGGAGGAGCTAACTATGGCTACACCTTC. Translating gives CASSELRGGANYGYTF.

This clonotype appeared a few times. The chain links TRBV12-3 or TRBV12-4 to TRBJ1-5; D not resolved. CDR3 length: 12 amino acids. V was shortened by 5 bases and J by 7 bases, with 9 bases between the two germline ends. The CDR3 loop reads CASSASSQPQHF. DNA of the CDR3: TGTGCCAGCAGTGCCTCGAGCCAGCCCCAGCATTTT.

The genes are TRBV11-2 and TRBJ2-1; a possible D gene is TRBD2 (5 bases). V was shortened by 4 bases and J by 0 bases, with 13 bases between the two germline ends. Germline CDR1 is SGHAT and CDR2 is FQNNGV. The CDR3 consists of 16 residues. This CDR3 is CASSSREGHSYNEQFF. CDR3 bases: TGTGCCAGCAGCTCACGCGAGGGTCACTCCTACAATGAGCAGTTCTTC. Variable domain in full (rest from reference TRBV11-2 and TRBJ2-1): EAGVAQSPRYKIIEKRQSVAFWCNPISGHATLYWYQQILGQGPKLLIQFQNNGVVDDSQLPKDRFSAERLKGVDSTLKIQPAKLEDSAVYLCASSSREGHSYNEQFFGPGTRLTVL.

This clonotype was found a few times. The J gene is TRBJ1-2, the V gene TRBV10-3; 9 bases agree with TRBD1. V dropped 6 bases and J dropped 8; count of bases not matched to a gene: 4. Germline V CDR1 and CDR2: ENHRY, SYGVKD. This CDR3 contains 12 residues. This CDR3 is CAIRGQGGGYTF. CDR3 DNA sequence: TGTGCCATCAGGGGACAGGGAGGCGGCTACACCTTC.

V and J are TRBV29-1 and TRBJ1-4; TRBD1 matches 10 bases. The V gene's germline CDR1 is SQVTM and CDR2 ANQGSEA. Losses at the gene ends were 6 bases for V and 8 bases for J; bases not matched to a gene: 9. This CDR3 contains 14 residues. The CDR3 nucleotides read TGCAGCGTCACTAAGACAGGGGGCAACGAAAAACTGTTTTTT. It yields the protein CSVTKTGGNEKLFF.

The chain uses TRBV6-6 and TRBJ2-7; tentative D call: TRBD1 (5 bases). Germline V gene data show CDR1 as MNHNY and CDR2 as SVGAGI (reference sequence). The CDR3 has 14 amino acids. V dropped 6 bases and J dropped 0 bases, with 12 bases sitting between them. The CDR3 here is CASSAPDISYEQYF. DNA for the CDR3: TGTGCCAGCAGCGCCCCGGACATCTCCTACGAGCAGTACTTC.

This clonotype has just a few counts. DNA of the CDR3: TGTGCCAGCAGCTTAGCAGGAGCGGGACGCGGGGAAAAACTGTTTTTT. It codes for CASSLAGAGRGEKLFF. The chain couples TRBV7-9 to TRBJ1-4; D perhaps matches TRBD1 (5 bases). The CDR3 sequence is 16 residues long. V was clipped by 0 bases and J by 8 bases, with 16 bases between them. In germline, CDR1 is SEHNR, CDR2 FQNEAQ (reference sequence).

This clonotype has more than one count but fewer than ten. This rearrangement joins TRBV12-3 or TRBV12-4 to TRBJ2-5; TRBD2 matches at 12 bases. Trimming removed 4 bases from V and 4 bases from J; junction bases left unmatched: 10. CDR3 length: 17 residues. This CDR3 reads CASSSSTSGGLGETQYF. As DNA, the CDR3 is TGTGCCAGCAGTTCCTCGACTAGCGGGGGACTTGGAGAGACCCAGTACTTC.

V and J are TRBV7-7 and TRBJ2-6; a weak D match, TRBD2 (7 bases). In germline, CDR1 is SSHAT, CDR2 FNYEAQ (reference sequence). Trimming left V 11 bases short and J 3 bases short, with 17 bases between. The CDR3 is made up of 15 amino acids. For the CDR3, the DNA is TGTGCCCAACGTTGGGGGGGCCATGGGGCCAACGTCCTGACTTTC. Encoded protein: CAQRWGGHGANVLTF.

In this sample, this clonotype turned up many times. V gene TRBV3-1 combines with J gene TRBJ2-1; the D is unclear. Trimming removed 0 bases from V and 8 bases from J, with 5 bases in between. The germline CDR1 and CDR2 sequences are LGHDT and YNNKEL (reference sequence). The CDR3 sequence is 12 residues long. The CDR3 DNA reads as TGTGCCAGCAGCCAAGATATGGATGAGCAGTTCTTC. Amino acids: CASSQDMDEQFF.

This clonotype has only a few counts. CDR3 protein: CASSYSIISRPGQPQHF. The DNA for the CDR3 is TGTGCCAGCAGTTACTCGATAATTAGCAGGCCGGGTCAGCCCCAGCATTTT. This rearrangement joins TRBV6-5 to TRBJ1-5, with D hard to call. CDR3 size: 17 residues. Germline V gives CDR1 MNHEY, CDR2 SVGAGI. The germline V and J ends were trimmed by 0 bases and 6 bases, with 18 bases remaining between them.

This clonotype was observed a handful of times. The V gene is TRBV15, the J gene TRBJ2-3; D not certain. Germline V gene lookup returns CDR1 LNHNV and CDR2 YYDKDF (reference sequence). Trimming cost V 4 bases and J 5 bases, with 4 bases left between them. The CDR3 has 11 residues. CDR3 bases: TGTGCCACCAGCACCGGAGATACGCAGTATTTT. Its protein product is CATSTGDTQYF.

This chain joins TRBV12-5 and TRBJ2-7; weak D call: TRBD1 (5 bases). Looked up from germline, CDR1 is LGHNT and CDR2 is FRNRAP. Trimming pared 3 bases from V and 4 bases from J, leaving 7 bases between. The CDR3 length is 12 residues. The CDR3 nucleotides read TGTGCTAGTGGTTTTAGGGGATACGAGCAGTACTTC. This gives the protein CASGFRGYEQYF.

This rearrangement joins TRBV6-2 or TRBV6-3 to TRBJ1-5; maybe TRBD1 (5 bases). Per the germline V gene, CDR1 is MNHEY and CDR2 is SVGEGT. Trimming removed 6 bases at V and 5 bases at J, with 14 bases between. CDR3 size: 14 residues. CDR3 nucleotides: TGTGCCAGCAGGCGGGGCAGGGACCATCAGCCCCAGCATTTT. Translation: CASRRGRDHQPQHF.